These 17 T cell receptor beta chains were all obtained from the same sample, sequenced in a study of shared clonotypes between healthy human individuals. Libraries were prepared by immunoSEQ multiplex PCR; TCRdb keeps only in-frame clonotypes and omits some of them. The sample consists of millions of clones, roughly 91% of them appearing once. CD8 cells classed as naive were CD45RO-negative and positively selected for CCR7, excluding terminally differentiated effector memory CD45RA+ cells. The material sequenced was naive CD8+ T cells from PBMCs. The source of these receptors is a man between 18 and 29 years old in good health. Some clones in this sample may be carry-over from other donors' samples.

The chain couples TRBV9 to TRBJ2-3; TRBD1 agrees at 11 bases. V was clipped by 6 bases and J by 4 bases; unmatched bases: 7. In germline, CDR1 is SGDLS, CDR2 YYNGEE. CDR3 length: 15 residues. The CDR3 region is CASTPWDRGSDTQYF. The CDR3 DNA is TGTGCCAGCACCCCCTGGGACAGGGGGTCAGATACGCAGTATTTT.

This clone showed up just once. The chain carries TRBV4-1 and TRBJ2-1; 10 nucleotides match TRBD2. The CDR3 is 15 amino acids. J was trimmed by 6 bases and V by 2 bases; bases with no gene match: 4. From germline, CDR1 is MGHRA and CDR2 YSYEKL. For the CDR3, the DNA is TGCGCCAGCAGCCAACTAGCGGGAGTTGGCAATGAGCAGTTCTTC. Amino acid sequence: CASSQLAGVGNEQFF.

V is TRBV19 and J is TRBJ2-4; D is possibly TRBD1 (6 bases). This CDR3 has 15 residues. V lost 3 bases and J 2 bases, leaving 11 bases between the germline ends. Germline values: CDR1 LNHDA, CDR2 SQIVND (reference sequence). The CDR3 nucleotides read TGTGCCAGTAGTATCAGGGGTAATACCAAAAACATTCAGTACTTC. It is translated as CASSIRGNTKNIQYF.

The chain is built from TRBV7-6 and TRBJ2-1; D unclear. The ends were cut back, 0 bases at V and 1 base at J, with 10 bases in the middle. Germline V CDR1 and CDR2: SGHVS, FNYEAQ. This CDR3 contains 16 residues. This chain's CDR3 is CASSLALRNSYNEQFF. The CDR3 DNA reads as TGTGCCAGCAGCTTAGCGTTGCGGAATTCCTACAATGAGCAGTTCTTC. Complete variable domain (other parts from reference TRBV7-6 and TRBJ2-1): GAGVSQSPRYKVTKRGQDVALRCDPISGHVSLYWYRQALGQGPEFLTYFNYEAQQDKSGLPNDRFSAERPEGSISTLTIQRTEQRDSAMYRCASSLALRNSYNEQFFGPGTRLTVL.

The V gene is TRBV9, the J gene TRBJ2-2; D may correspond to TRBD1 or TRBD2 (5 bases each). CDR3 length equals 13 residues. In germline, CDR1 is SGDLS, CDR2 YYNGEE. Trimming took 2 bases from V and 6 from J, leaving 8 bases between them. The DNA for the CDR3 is TGTGCCAGCAGCGTGATGGGGGCCGGGGAGCTGTTTTTT. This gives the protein CASSVMGAGELFF.

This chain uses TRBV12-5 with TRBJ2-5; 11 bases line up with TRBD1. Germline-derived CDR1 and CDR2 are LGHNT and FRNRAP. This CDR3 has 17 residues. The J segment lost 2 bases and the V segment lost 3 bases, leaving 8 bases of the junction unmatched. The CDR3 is CASGFASGTGGQETQYF. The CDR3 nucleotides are TGTGCTAGTGGTTTCGCCTCCGGGACAGGGGGGCAAGAGACCCAGTACTTC.

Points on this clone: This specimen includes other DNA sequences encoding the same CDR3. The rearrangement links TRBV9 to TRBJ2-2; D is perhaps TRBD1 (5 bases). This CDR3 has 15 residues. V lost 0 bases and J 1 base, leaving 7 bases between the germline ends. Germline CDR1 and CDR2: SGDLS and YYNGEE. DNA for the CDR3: TGTGCCAGCAGCGTAGTGCAGGGGAACACCGGGGAGCTGTTTTTT. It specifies CASSVVQGNTGELFF.

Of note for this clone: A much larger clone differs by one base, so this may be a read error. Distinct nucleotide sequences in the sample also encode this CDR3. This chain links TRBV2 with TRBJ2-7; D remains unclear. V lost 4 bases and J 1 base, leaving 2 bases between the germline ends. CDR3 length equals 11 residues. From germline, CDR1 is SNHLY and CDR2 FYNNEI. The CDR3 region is CASSVSYEQYF. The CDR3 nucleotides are TGTGCCAGCAGTGTTTCCTACGAGCAGTACTTC.

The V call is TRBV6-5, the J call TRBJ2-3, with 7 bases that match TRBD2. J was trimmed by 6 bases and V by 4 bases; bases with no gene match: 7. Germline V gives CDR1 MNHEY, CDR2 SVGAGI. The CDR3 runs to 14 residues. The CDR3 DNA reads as TGTGCCAGCAGTTGGGGAGGTAGCGGGGATACGCAGTATTTT. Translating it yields CASSWGGSGDTQYF.

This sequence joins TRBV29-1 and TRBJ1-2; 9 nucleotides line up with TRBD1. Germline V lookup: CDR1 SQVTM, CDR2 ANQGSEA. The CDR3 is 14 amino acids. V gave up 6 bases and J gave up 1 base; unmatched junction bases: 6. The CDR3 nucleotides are TGCAGCGTCTCACAGGGGGCATTTAACTATGGCTACACCTTC. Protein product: CSVSQGAFNYGYTF.

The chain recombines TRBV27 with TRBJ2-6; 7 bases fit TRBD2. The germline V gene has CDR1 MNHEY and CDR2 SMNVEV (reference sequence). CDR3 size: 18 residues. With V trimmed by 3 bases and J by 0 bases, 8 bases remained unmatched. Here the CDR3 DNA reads TGTGCCAGCAGTTTCTGGCTAGCGGTGATCTCTGGGGCCAACGTCCTGACTTTC. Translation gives CASSFWLAVISGANVLTF.

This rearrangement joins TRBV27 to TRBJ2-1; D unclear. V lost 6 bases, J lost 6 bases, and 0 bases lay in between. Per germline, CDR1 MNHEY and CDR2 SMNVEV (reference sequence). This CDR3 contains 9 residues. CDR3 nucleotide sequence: TGTGCCAGCAGCAATGAGCAGTTCTTC. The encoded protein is CASSNEQFF.

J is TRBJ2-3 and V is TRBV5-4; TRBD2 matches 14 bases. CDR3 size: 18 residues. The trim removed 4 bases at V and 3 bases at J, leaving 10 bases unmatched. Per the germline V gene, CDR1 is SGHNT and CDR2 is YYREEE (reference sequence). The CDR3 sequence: CASSPRLAGGGMTDTQYF. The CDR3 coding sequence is TGTGCCAGCAGCCCGCGACTAGCGGGGGGGGGAATGACAGATACGCAGTATTTT.

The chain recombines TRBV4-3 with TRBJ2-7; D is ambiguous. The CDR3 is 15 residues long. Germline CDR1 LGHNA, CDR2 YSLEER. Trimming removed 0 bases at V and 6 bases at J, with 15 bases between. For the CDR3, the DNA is TGCGCCAGCAGCCAAGACTGGCCAGGCATCGGCGAGCAGTACTTC. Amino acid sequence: CASSQDWPGIGEQYF.

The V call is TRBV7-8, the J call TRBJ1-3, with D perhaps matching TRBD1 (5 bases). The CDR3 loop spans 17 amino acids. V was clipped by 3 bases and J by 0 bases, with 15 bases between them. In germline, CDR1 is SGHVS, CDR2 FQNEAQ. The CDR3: CASSFYWDSSSGNTIYF. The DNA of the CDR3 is TGTGCCAGCAGCTTTTACTGGGACTCCAGCTCTGGAAACACCATATATTTT.

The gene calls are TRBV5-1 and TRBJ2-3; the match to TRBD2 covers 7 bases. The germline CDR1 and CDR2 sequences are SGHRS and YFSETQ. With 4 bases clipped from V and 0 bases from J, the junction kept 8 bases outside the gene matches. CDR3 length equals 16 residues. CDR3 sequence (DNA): TGCGCCAGCAGCGGGCCGGGGGGAGCGAGCACAGATACGCAGTATTTT. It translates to CASSGPGGASTDTQYF.

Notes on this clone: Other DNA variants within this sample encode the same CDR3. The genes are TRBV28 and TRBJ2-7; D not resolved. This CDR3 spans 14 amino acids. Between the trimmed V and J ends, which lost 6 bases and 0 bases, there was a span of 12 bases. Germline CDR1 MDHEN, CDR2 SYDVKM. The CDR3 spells CASSLRAVSYEQYF. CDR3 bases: TGTGCCAGCAGCCTAAGGGCAGTCTCCTACGAGCAGTACTTC.